The sequence of this TCR beta chain was determined in a study of cytomegalovirus exposure and HLA in healthy donors. Findings and caveats of the study: Several of the most significant clusters were apparently associated with common viral pathogens in a later analysis.

Primers for the PCR totalled 60 Vbeta and 13 Jbeta. TCRdb keeps only in-frame clones here, not all; method: immunoSEQ multiplex PCR. This table has 100,000 to 150,000 clones, approximately 80% appearing once. CDR3 length: 14 residues. Germline V gene sequence: CDR1 KGHSH, CDR2 LQKENI. The V gene lost 6 bases and the J gene lost 9 bases, with 21 bases spanning the gap. About this clone itself: Its target is not known.

The chain recombines TRBV18 with TRBJ2-7, with D tentatively TRBD2 (6 bases). The receptor comes from a female donor in good health and CMV-seronegative. The sequencing sample was made of PBMCs. The CDR3 DNA follows: TGTGCCAGCTCTGTGGGGGAGGCCCTCTCAGGGCAGTACTTC. This encodes CASSVGEALSGQYF.